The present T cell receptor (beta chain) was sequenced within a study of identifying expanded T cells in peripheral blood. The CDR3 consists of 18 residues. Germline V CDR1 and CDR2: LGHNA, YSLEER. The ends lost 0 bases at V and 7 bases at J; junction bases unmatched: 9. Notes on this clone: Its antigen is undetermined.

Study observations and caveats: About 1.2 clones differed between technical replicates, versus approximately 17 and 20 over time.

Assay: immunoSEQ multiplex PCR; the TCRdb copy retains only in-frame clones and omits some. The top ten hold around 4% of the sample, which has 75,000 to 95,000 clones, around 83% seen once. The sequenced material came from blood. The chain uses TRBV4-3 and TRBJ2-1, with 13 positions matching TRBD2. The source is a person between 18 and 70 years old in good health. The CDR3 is CASSQEWAGLAGDNEQFF. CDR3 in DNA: TGCGCCAGCAGCCAAGAGTGGGCCGGACTAGCGGGGGATAATGAGCAGTTCTTC.